The clone carrying this T cell receptor (beta chain) has a handful of counts. Profiled with immunoSEQ multiplex PCR; TCRdb holds only in-frame clones, not every one. The sample holds a few hundred thousand clones, just under 85% seen once. The germline CDR1 and CDR2 sequences are MNHEY and SMNVEV (reference sequence). The V gene end was trimmed by 8 bases and the J gene end by 3 bases; junction bases not matched to a gene: 8. The CDR3 is 15 residues long. The data are from a study of blood T cell repertoires in COVID-19. Across the whole study: The analysed material was cDNA or gDNA that came from T cells, B-cell-depleted T cells, or PBMCs.

The gene calls are TRBV27 and TRBJ1-1; 11 nucleotides agree with TRBD1. Sequenced material: peripheral blood. The TCR was taken from a woman between 50 and 59 years old with active or convalescent COVID-19. CDR3: CASQTWDRGYTEAFF. CDR3 nucleotide sequence: TGTGCCAGCCAGACATGGGACAGGGGGTACACTGAAGCTTTCTTT.